This T cell receptor beta chain was captured in a study of T-cell reconstitution after alpha-beta-depleted transplantation in children. Study-wide findings and caveats: It was reported that alpha-beta T cells came from several hundred expanded graft clones (about two months after transplant). After one year, T-cell counts and TCRbeta diversity mostly came from new T cells. Recipient T cells and thymic progenitors that survived gave rise to the high TCRbeta diversity observed at day 60 in some patients.

Germline values: CDR1 DFQATT, CDR2 SNEGSKA (reference sequence). The CDR3 contains 15 residues. The ends lost 3 bases at V and 4 bases at J; junction bases unmatched: 9. About this clonotype: Its antigen is currently unknown.

Unique molecular identifiers were incorporated into the prepared TCRbeta library. Each CDR3 protein is one row after TCRdb ran MiXCR on the PCR reads. The data show approximately 430,000 distinct CDR3 sequences, about 16% seen once. The chain combines TRBV20-1 with TRBJ1-5, with 7 nucleotides matching TRBD1. This clonotype originated in a boy in the first two years of life who had a stem cell transplant for Wiskott-Aldrich syndrome, so the T cells may come from the graft donor. The input for sequencing was PBMCs, mostly from graft donor cells, taken 360 days after TCRalphabeta/CD19-depleted stem cell transplant. The CDR3 loop reads CSASPGGFRNQPQHF. The CDR3 region has the DNA TGCAGTGCTAGTCCAGGGGGATTTAGAAATCAGCCCCAGCATTTT.